This T cell receptor beta chain was retrieved from a study of early T cells in non-severe SARS-CoV-2 infection. Study-level background: The sequenced material was bulk RNA from unsorted whole blood, and its chains were unpaired.

Individual cDNA molecules each received unique molecular identifiers attached to them. TCRdb reanalysed the 5' RACE reads using MiXCR and keeps one entry per CDR3 protein. The sample holds about 33,000 distinct CDR3 sequences; around 5% are singletons and the top ten take roughly an eighth. Germline assignment: CDR1 MDHEN and CDR2 SYDVKM. The CDR3 sequence is 13 residues long. V lost 10 bases, J lost 3 bases, and 12 bases lay in between. Regarding the study as a whole: The study's VDJdb matching favored anti-spike CD8 responses and missed private and CD4 specificities.

Note on this clonotype: Its antigen is still unknown.

J is TRBJ1-4 and V is TRBV28, with D uncertain. This TCR was sampled from an adult who was a healthcare worker with PCR-confirmed SARS-CoV-2 infection or an uninfected control (not recorded which). Sequencing input: whole blood. DNA for the CDR3: TGTGCCATCGAAAAGTCCGCTAATGAAAAACTGTTTTTT. Translation gives CAIEKSANEKLFF.